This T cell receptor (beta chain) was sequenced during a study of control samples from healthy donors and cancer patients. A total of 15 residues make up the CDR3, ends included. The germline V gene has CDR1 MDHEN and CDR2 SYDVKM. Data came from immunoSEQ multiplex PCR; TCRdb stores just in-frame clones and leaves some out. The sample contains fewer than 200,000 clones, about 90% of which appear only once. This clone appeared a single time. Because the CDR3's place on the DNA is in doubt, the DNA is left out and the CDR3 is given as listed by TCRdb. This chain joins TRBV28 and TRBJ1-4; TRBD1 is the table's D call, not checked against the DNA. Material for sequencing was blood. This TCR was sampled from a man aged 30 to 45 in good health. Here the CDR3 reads CASSSSGQGDEKLFF.